This T cell receptor (beta chain) was sequenced for a study of blood T cells in healthy people across ages. For the study at large: About one barcoded beta molecule was captured per two T cells (by template switching). General study results and limits: Fewer expanded clones and more diversity marked long-lived versus aged donors.

This clonotype was recorded a few times. Its antigen is not identified. The authors ran a second PCR of about 6 to 12 cycles using a sample-barcoded 5' primer and a J-beta primer mix. TCRdb ran MiXCR on the 5' RACE reads and lists one entry per CDR3 protein. The table records around 1,100,000 distinct CDR3 sequences, 35% to 40% of them present only once. The study recruited healthy Caucasian donors from Russia who were aged about 6 to 90. This sequence originates from a man aged 18 to 30 in good health. Sequenced material: blood.

CDR3 DNA sequence: TGTGCCAGCAGTCTACGAGGGGGGGACGAGCAGTACTTC. Encoded protein: CASSLRGGDEQYF. V and J are TRBV5-8 and TRBJ2-5, with D possibly being TRBD2 (7 bases). The DNA end lines up better with TRBJ2-7; the J call may be wrong. The CDR3 consists of 13 residues. Germline CDR1 is SGHTS and CDR2 is YDEGEE.